This passage covers 17 T cell receptor beta chains from one sample sequenced in a study of OX40 agonist ivuxolimab in advanced cancers. Clones were read by immunoSEQ multiplex PCR, and TCRdb kept only the in-frame ones, dropping some. The top ten hold about 16% of the sample, which has some 9,000 clones, roughly 90% seen once. The material sequenced was CD4+ or CD8+ T cells sorted from blood, taken in a trial of the OX40 agonist ivuxolimab. The receptors were sampled from an adult with an advanced solid tumor such as melanoma, head and neck, liver or kidney cancer.

This chain joins TRBV2 and TRBJ1-5; 8 nucleotides agree with TRBD1. With V trimmed by 5 bases and J by 5 bases, 14 bases remained unmatched. This CDR3 comprises 17 residues. From germline, CDR1 is SNHLY and CDR2 FYNNEI. The CDR3 DNA is TGTGCCAGCAGTCAAAGTCGTGGACAGGGCGGGCATCAGCCCCAGCATTTT. This encodes CASSQSRGQGGHQPQHF.

This chain links TRBV6-9 with TRBJ1-1; possible D gene TRBD1, 5 bases. Germline CDR1 is MNHGY and CDR2 is SVAAGI. The germline V and J ends were trimmed by 4 bases and 8 bases, with 11 bases remaining between them. The CDR3 consists of 12 residues. CDR3 coding DNA: TGTGCCAGCAGTTTCCGTACAGGCGAAGCTTTCTTT. Protein product: CASSFRTGEAFF.

CDR3 nucleotides: TGTGCCAGCAGTTCGCGGGACTGGGGGGGATCGAACACCGGGGAGCTGTTTTTT. Protein: CASSSRDWGGSNTGELFF. V usage is TRBV27 and J usage is TRBJ2-2, with 7 bases aligning to TRBD2. The length of the CDR3 is 18 residues. Germline CDR1 is MNHEY and CDR2 is SMNVEV (reference sequence). Trimming cost V 4 bases and J 0 bases; bases outside gene matches: 11.

V is TRBV9 and J is TRBJ1-1; D remains ambiguous. Germline V gene lookup returns CDR1 SGDLS and CDR2 YYNGEE. The V gene lost 4 bases and the J gene lost 1 base, with 17 bases spanning the gap. This CDR3 has 16 amino acids. CDR3 in DNA: TGTGCCAGCAGCCCGAGAATTGGACGGCGGAACACTGAAGCTTTCTTT. Its translation is CASSPRIGRRNTEAFF.

This clone was recorded once. V usage is TRBV27 and J usage is TRBJ2-5; 12 bases fit TRBD2. Per the germline V gene, CDR1 is MNHEY and CDR2 is SMNVEV (reference sequence). With 3 bases clipped from V and 3 bases from J, the junction kept 5 bases outside the gene matches. This CDR3 contains 16 residues. The CDR3 DNA sequence: TGTGCCAGCAGTTTTAGACTAGCGGGAGAGGAAGAGACCCAGTACTTC. Amino acids: CASSFRLAGEEETQYF.

This clone has only a few counts. This sequence joins TRBV28 and TRBJ2-4; tentative D call: TRBD2 (6 bases). There are 13 residues in the CDR3. Germline V CDR1 and CDR2: MDHEN, SYDVKM. Trimming removed 7 bases from V and 8 bases from J, with 15 bases in between. Written as DNA, the CDR3 is TGTGCCAGCACCCTACTGGAGGGAGACATTCAGTACTTC. Translation gives CASTLLEGDIQYF.

A single count supports this clone. The genes are TRBV7-2 and TRBJ1-4; D perhaps matches TRBD1 (5 bases). Germline CDR1 and CDR2: SGHTA and FQGNSA. The V end was cut by 3 bases, the J end by 3 bases, with 14 bases between. There are 16 residues in the CDR3. The CDR3: CASSLGDFSSNEKLFF. The DNA for the CDR3 is TGTGCCAGCAGCTTGGGGGATTTTTCCTCTAATGAAAAACTGTTTTTT.

The chain is built from TRBV2 and TRBJ1-6, with 8 bases fitting TRBD1. V was pared by 9 bases and J by 3 bases, with 7 bases of the junction left unmatched. CDR1 is SNHLY, CDR2 FYNNEI, per germline. CDR3 length equals 15 residues. CDR3 in amino acids: CARGQGSDYNSPLHF. For the CDR3, the DNA is TGTGCCAGAGGACAGGGATCGGACTATAATTCACCCCTCCACTTT.

This chain joins TRBV28 and TRBJ1-6, with D tentatively TRBD1 (6 bases). The CDR3 covers 16 residues. Germline V gene sequence: CDR1 MDHEN, CDR2 SYDVKM. V lost 5 bases and J 6 bases, leaving 17 bases between the germline ends. Here the CDR3 DNA reads TGTGCCAGCAGTCGACCGACAGGAAAGGGTAATTCACCCCTCCACTTT. Protein: CASSRPTGKGNSPLHF.

The chain recombines TRBV7-3 with TRBJ1-1; D is undetermined. Trimming stripped 4 bases from V and 2 bases from J, with 8 bases between. This CDR3 has 13 amino acids. CDR1 and CDR2 (germline): SGHTA, FQGTGA. CDR3 nucleotides: TGTGCCAGCAGCTCACGGCCCAACACTGAAGCTTTCTTT. Its protein product is CASSSRPNTEAFF.

The rearrangement links TRBV10-3 to TRBJ1-2, with a tentative D call TRBD1 (5 bases). Looked up from germline, CDR1 is ENHRY and CDR2 is SYGVKD. V shed 11 bases and J shed 8 bases, with 15 bases lying between them. This CDR3 region has 11 residues. Here the CDR3 reads CAVGEIGGYTF. CDR3 DNA: TGTGCCGTAGGGGAGATCGGAGGCTACACCTTC.

V and J are TRBV7-6 and TRBJ2-3; tentatively, D is TRBD2 (5 bases). Germline-derived CDR1 and CDR2 are SGHVS and FNYEAQ. The CDR3 is made up of 13 amino acids. Trimming removed 5 bases at V and 1 base at J, with 7 bases between. The CDR3 region is CASSRTRTDTQYF. Here the CDR3 DNA reads TGTGCCAGCAGCCGGACTCGCACAGATACGCAGTATTTT.

This chain connects TRBV14 to TRBJ2-7, with a tentative D call TRBD2 (6 bases). The germline V gene encodes CDR1 SGHDN and CDR2 FVKESK. The CDR3 consists of 15 residues. The germline V and J ends were trimmed by 2 bases and 1 base, with 12 bases remaining between them. The CDR3 reads CASSQTGRPSYEQYF. Written as DNA, the CDR3 is TGTGCCAGCAGCCAAACCGGGAGACCTTCCTACGAGCAGTACTTC.

V usage is TRBV13 and J usage is TRBJ2-7, with D unresolved. From germline, CDR1 is PRHDT and CDR2 FYEKMQ (reference sequence). V was trimmed by 4 bases and J by 1 base, leaving 17 bases between them. The CDR3 totals 16 residues. This chain's CDR3 is CASSSAAGTFSYEQYF. In DNA, the CDR3 is TGTGCCAGCAGCTCCGCAGCAGGCACTTTTTCCTACGAGCAGTACTTC. Combining the CDR3 with reference TRBV13 and TRBJ2-7 gives the whole variable domain AAGVIQSPRHLIKEKRETATLKCYPIPRHDTVYWYQQGPGQDPQFLISFYEKMQSDKGSIPDRFSAQQFSDYHSELNMSSLELGDSALYFCASSSAAGTFSYEQYFGPGTRLTVT.

The chain couples TRBV4-3 to TRBJ2-1, with TRBD2 identical over 11 bases. Germline trimming cut 8 bases from V and 3 bases from J; bases unmatched to any gene: 9. Germline V gene data show CDR1 as LGHNA and CDR2 as YSLEER. The CDR3 is 16 amino acids. CDR3: CASAPLAGVIYNEQFF. In DNA form, the CDR3 reads TGCGCCAGCGCGCCACTAGCGGGGGTCATCTACAATGAGCAGTTCTTC.

This chain uses TRBV15 with TRBJ2-4, with 10 bases matching TRBD1. CDR1 and CDR2 (germline): LNHNV, YYDKDF (reference sequence). The CDR3 is 18 amino acids. V gave up 2 bases and J gave up 3 bases; unmatched junction bases: 10. The CDR3 DNA reads TGTGCCACCAGCAGAAATCCGGGACAGGGGAATAGCAAAAACATTCAGTACTTC. Residues: CATSRNPGQGNSKNIQYF. Using reference TRBV15 and TRBJ2-4 for the parts outside the CDR3, the full variable domain is DAMVIQNPRYQVTQFGKPVTLSCSQTLNHNVMYWYQQKSSQAPKLLFHYYDKDFNNEADTPDNFQSRRPNTSFCFLDIRSPGLGDTAMYLCATSRNPGQGNSKNIQYFGAGTRLSVL.

The V and J genes are TRBV7-6 and TRBJ1-3, with 9 bases aligning to TRBD1. The CDR3 has 15 amino acids. Per germline, CDR1 SGHVS and CDR2 FNYEAQ. The trim removed 5 bases at V and 2 bases at J, leaving 4 bases unmatched. CDR3 in amino acids: CASSLRDRAGNTIYF. In DNA, the CDR3 is TGTGCCAGCAGCCTACGGGACAGGGCTGGAAACACCATATATTTT.